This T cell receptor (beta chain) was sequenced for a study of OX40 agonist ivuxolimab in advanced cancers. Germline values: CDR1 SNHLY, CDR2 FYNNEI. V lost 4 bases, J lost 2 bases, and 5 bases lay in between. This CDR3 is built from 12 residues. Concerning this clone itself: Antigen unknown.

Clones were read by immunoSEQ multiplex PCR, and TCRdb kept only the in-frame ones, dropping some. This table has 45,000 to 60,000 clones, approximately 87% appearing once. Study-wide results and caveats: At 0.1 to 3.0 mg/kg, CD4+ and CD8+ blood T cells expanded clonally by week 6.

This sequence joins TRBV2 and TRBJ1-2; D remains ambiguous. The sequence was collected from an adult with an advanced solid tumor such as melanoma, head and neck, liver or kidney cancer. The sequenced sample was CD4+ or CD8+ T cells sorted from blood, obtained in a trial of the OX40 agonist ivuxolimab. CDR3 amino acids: CASSVSNYGYTF. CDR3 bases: TGTGCCAGCAGTGTTTCAAACTATGGCTACACCTTC.